A single sample gave rise to the 18 T cell receptor beta chains below, sequenced in a study of radiotherapy plus CTLA-4 blockade in lung cancer. Libraries were prepared by immunoSEQ multiplex PCR; TCRdb keeps only in-frame clonotypes and omits some of them. The table records about 80,000 clones, around 88% of them present only once. The source was peripheral blood, collected from a patient treated with radiotherapy plus ipilimumab. The receptors come from a human donor with non-small cell lung cancer who had a partial response to radiotherapy plus ipilimumab.

The rearrangement links TRBV27 to TRBJ2-7, with 9 bases matching TRBD1. CDR3 length: 14 residues. Germline loops: CDR1 MNHEY, CDR2 SMNVEV (reference sequence). Germline trimming cut 2 bases from V and 2 bases from J; bases unmatched to any gene: 1. The CDR3 DNA follows: TGTGCCAGCAGTTTACGGGACAGGGCCTACGAGCAGTACTTC. Residues: CASSLRDRAYEQYF.

This clone appeared a single time. V gene TRBV19 combines with J gene TRBJ1-2; 7 bases are shared with TRBD1. The V segment lost 4 bases and the J segment 4 bases; nucleotides outside the gene matches: 9. CDR1 is LNHDA and CDR2 is SQIVND in the germline V gene (reference sequence). The CDR3 sequence is 15 residues long. CDR3 nucleotides: TGTGCCAGTAGTACACCAATACAGGGGTTCTATGGCTACACCTTC. Protein sequence: CASSTPIQGFYGYTF.

V is TRBV15 and J is TRBJ1-1, with TRBD1 matching over 8 bases. After removal of 2 bases from V and 5 bases from J, the junction contained 10 bases not matched to a gene. CDR1 and CDR2 (germline): LNHNV, YYDKDF (reference sequence). The CDR3 runs to 16 residues. The CDR3 region is CATSRSTGAPHTEAFF. The CDR3 bases are TGTGCCACCAGCAGATCGACAGGGGCCCCTCATACTGAAGCTTTCTTT.

This sequence joins TRBV6-6 and TRBJ1-1, with D unclear. Germline V gives CDR1 MNHNY, CDR2 SVGAGI (reference sequence). The CDR3 runs to 14 residues. The germline V and J ends were trimmed by 6 bases and 1 base, with 12 bases remaining between them. CDR3 protein: CASSPAGSNTEAFF. The CDR3 bases are TGTGCCAGCAGCCCGGCCGGGTCGAACACTGAAGCTTTCTTT.

DNA of the CDR3: TGTGCCAGCAGCTTAGAGCAGGGTAAAGGAAGGGTAGCTTTCTTT. The encoded protein is CASSLEQGKGRVAFF. The chain combines TRBV7-9 with TRBJ1-1, with a weak D call TRBD1 (5 bases). This CDR3 has 15 amino acids. The germline V and J ends were trimmed by 1 base and 10 bases, with 19 bases remaining between them. Looked up from germline, CDR1 is SEHNR and CDR2 is FQNEAQ (reference sequence).

The count of this clone is one. The chain is built from TRBV6-5 and TRBJ2-2; TRBD2 is a possible D gene (5 bases). V dropped 2 bases and J dropped 4 bases, with 8 bases sitting between them. The CDR3 runs to 14 residues. Germline V gene sequence: CDR1 MNHEY, CDR2 SVGAGI. CDR3 DNA sequence: TGTGCCAGCAGTTACCTCCGGGGCACCGGGGAGCTGTTTTTT. Encoded protein: CASSYLRGTGELFF.

The rearrangement joins TRBV18 to TRBJ2-7; D perhaps matches TRBD1 (6 bases). Trimming pared 0 bases from V and 9 bases from J, leaving 18 bases between. The CDR3 consists of 15 residues. CDR1 and CDR2 (germline): KGHSH, LQKENI. The CDR3 region has the DNA TGTGCCAGCTCACCACCTAACAGGGTCTCGAGTGGGCAGTACTTC. This gives the protein CASSPPNRVSSGQYF.

The V and J genes are TRBV7-2 and TRBJ2-1; D not resolved. The CDR3 spans 16 residues. The ends were cut back, 0 bases at V and 0 bases at J, with 9 bases in the middle. Per germline, CDR1 SGHTA and CDR2 FQGNSA. The CDR3 region is CASSLAAASSYNEQFF. The CDR3 nucleotides are TGTGCCAGCAGCTTAGCGGCAGCGAGCTCCTACAATGAGCAGTTCTTC.

The chain joins TRBV28 to TRBJ1-2, with D possibly being TRBD1 (5 bases). Germline V gives CDR1 MDHEN, CDR2 SYDVKM. The CDR3 is made up of 16 amino acids. V dropped 1 base and J dropped 7 bases, with 19 bases sitting between them. For the CDR3, the DNA is TGTGCCAGCAGTTTATTCGGTTCGCGGGGCATGGGTGGCTACACCTTC. Protein product: CASSLFGSRGMGGYTF.

The rearrangement links TRBV6-5 to TRBJ2-1; D unclear. Germline loops: CDR1 MNHEY, CDR2 SVGAGI. This CDR3 has 12 amino acids. The V and J ends lost 0 bases and 10 bases respectively, with 7 bases between them. The CDR3 here is CASSYSNSEQFF. CDR3 in DNA: TGTGCCAGCAGTTACTCGAACTCGGAGCAGTTCTTC.

The rearrangement uses TRBV5-6 and TRBJ2-7; D might be TRBD1 (6 bases). The CDR3 runs 13 residues. Between the trimmed V and J ends, which lost 4 bases and 4 bases, there was a span of 12 bases. CDR1 SGHDT and CDR2 YYEEEE come from the germline V gene. CDR3 residues: CASSLDSEYEQYV. DNA of the CDR3: TGTGCCAGCAGCCTGGACAGTGAATACGAGCAGTACGTC.

The chain joins TRBV12-5 to TRBJ2-2; 10 bases are a match to TRBD2. This CDR3 has 16 residues. With 3 bases clipped from V and 4 bases from J, the junction kept 5 bases outside the gene matches. From germline, CDR1 is LGHNT and CDR2 FRNRAP. CDR3 sequence: CASGFWLAGATGELFF. The CDR3 DNA follows: TGTGCTAGTGGTTTTTGGCTAGCGGGAGCCACCGGGGAGCTGTTTTTT. Combining the CDR3 with reference TRBV12-5 and TRBJ2-2 gives the whole variable domain DARVTQTPRHKVTEMGQEVTMRCQPILGHNTVFWYRQTMMQGLELLAYFRNRAPLDDSGMPKDRFSAEMPDATLATLKIQPSEPRDSAVYFCASGFWLAGATGELFFGEGSRLTVL.

This chain connects TRBV5-6 to TRBJ2-7; 10 bases match TRBD1. Germline values: CDR1 SGHDT, CDR2 YYEEEE. V shed 4 bases and J 3 bases; nucleotides not matched to a gene: 4. This CDR3 has 14 residues. The CDR3 DNA is TGTGCCAGCAGCCCTGGGACAGGGGACTACGAGCAGTACGTC. This codes for CASSPGTGDYEQYV.

The chain recombines TRBV29-1 with TRBJ1-2, with 10 bases lining up with TRBD1. Trimming at V came to 4 bases and at J to 8 bases, leaving 4 bases not matched to a gene. CDR1 is SQVTM and CDR2 is ANQGSEA in the germline V gene. The CDR3 has 12 residues. The CDR3 loop is CSVVGQGKGYTF. CDR3 sequence (DNA): TGCAGCGTTGTGGGACAGGGGAAGGGCTACACCTTC.

This clone is a singleton in its sample. The chain couples TRBV6-5 to TRBJ2-1; maybe TRBD1 (5 bases). Germline V lookup: CDR1 MNHEY, CDR2 SVGAGI. The CDR3 sequence is 16 residues long. V lost 2 bases, J lost 9 bases, and 20 bases lay in between. In DNA form, the CDR3 reads TGTGCCAGCAGTTACGACAGATTATTCTCCTTGGCTGAGCAGTTCTTC. This gives the protein CASSYDRLFSLAEQFF.

J is TRBJ2-7 and V is TRBV7-2; 7 bases fit TRBD1. From germline, CDR1 is SGHTA and CDR2 FQGNSA. This CDR3 is 16 amino acids long. The junction had 13 bases not matched to a gene; V was cut back by 1 base and J by 7 bases. The CDR3 sequence: CASSLDPSTGRMEQYV. In DNA form, the CDR3 reads TGTGCCAGCAGCTTAGACCCCTCGACAGGGCGAATGGAGCAGTACGTC.

A remark on this clone: Other DNA sequences in the same sample also yield this CDR3. The chain links TRBV11-3 to TRBJ1-1; 7 bases are shared with TRBD1. Losses at the gene ends were 8 bases for V and 4 bases for J; bases not matched to a gene: 19. The CDR3 runs to 17 residues. Germline CDR1 is SGHNT and CDR2 is YENEEA. Here the CDR3 DNA reads TGTGCCAGCGGTACCCAGAAACCCACAGGGGTTGTCACTGAAGCTTTCTTT. It translates to CASGTQKPTGVVTEAFF.

The V and J genes are TRBV6-5 and TRBJ1-2; 9 bases align to TRBD1. CDR3 length: 15 amino acids. Germline CDR1 is MNHEY and CDR2 is SVGAGI. V lost 6 bases to trimming and J lost 2 bases; unmatched junction nucleotides: 7. The CDR3 DNA reads as TGTGCCAGCAGGATCTTCGGACAGGGGAACTATGGCTACACCTTC. It is translated as CASRIFGQGNYGYTF.